Following are 20 T cell receptor beta chains from one sample sequenced in a study of blood T cell repertoires in COVID-19. Some clones are missing from TCRdb's copy, which holds only in-frame ones; the method was immunoSEQ multiplex PCR. The table shows 98,000 or so clones, with over 80% occurring only once. The source material was peripheral blood. The receptors shown here come from a woman between 70 and 85 years old with acute or convalescent COVID-19.

This clone appeared a single time. This rearrangement joins TRBV3-1 (or the pseudogene TRBV3-2) to TRBJ2-1, with TRBD2 identical over 12 bases. The CDR3 sequence is 16 residues long. The ends lost 5 bases at V and 4 bases at J; junction bases unmatched: 6. CDR1 and CDR2 from the germline V gene are LGHDT and YNNKEL (reference sequence). CDR3 coding DNA: TGTGCCAGCAGCTCCCCCGGGACTAGCGGGTACAATGAGCAGTTCTTC. This translates into CASSSPGTSGYNEQFF.

This clone has a handful of counts. This rearrangement joins TRBV6-5 to TRBJ1-4, with TRBD1 matching over 9 bases. Germline V CDR1 and CDR2: MNHEY, SVGAGI. The V and J ends lost 4 bases and 9 bases, in that order; junction bases with no gene match: 12. The CDR3 covers 16 residues. Written as DNA, the CDR3 is TGTGCCAGCAGTTCTCGTCCAGGGACAGGGATAAAAAAACTGTTTTTT. Protein product: CASSSRPGTGIKKLFF.

The V and J genes are TRBV19 and TRBJ1-5; 8 bases align to TRBD1. This CDR3 is 14 amino acids long. V gave up 6 bases and J gave up 3 bases; unmatched junction bases: 4. Germline CDR1 is LNHDA and CDR2 is SQIVND (reference sequence). DNA for the CDR3: TGTGCCAGTAGCAACAGGGGGGCCAATCAGCCCCAGCATTTT. This translates into CASSNRGANQPQHF. The complete variable domain, with remaining parts taken from reference TRBV19 and TRBJ1-5, reads DGGITQSPKYLFRKEGQNVTLSCEQNLNHDAMYWYRQDPGQGLRLIYYSQIVNDFQKGDIAEGYSVSREKKESFPLTVTSAQKNPTAFYLCASSNRGANQPQHFGDGTRLSIL.

The chain couples TRBV7-2 to TRBJ1-4; possible D gene TRBD1, 5 bases. Germline CDR1 and CDR2: SGHTA and FQGNSA. CDR3 length: 15 amino acids. V lost 5 bases to trimming and J lost 3 bases, with 13 bases between them. CDR3 bases: TGTGCCAGCAGCCCCACCAGGGCGCCTAATGAAAAACTGTTTTTT. As protein: CASSPTRAPNEKLFF.

The chain couples TRBV11-2 to TRBJ2-1; possible D gene TRBD2, 6 bases. Trimming took off 1 base at V and 5 bases at J, with 15 bases between the two ends. Germline V gene data show CDR1 as SGHAT and CDR2 as FQNNGV. This CDR3 region has 16 residues. CDR3 in DNA: TGTGCCAGCAGCTTAGTCGGGGGTCGGTGGGACAATGAGCAGTTCTTC. This translates into CASSLVGGRWDNEQFF.

The rearrangement links TRBV4-1 to TRBJ2-1; D is perhaps TRBD2 (5 bases). Trimming removed 4 bases from V and 0 bases from J, with 13 bases in between. CDR1 is MGHRA and CDR2 is YSYEKL in the germline V gene. This CDR3 has 16 residues. CDR3 loop: CASSRAGGSSYNEQFF. CDR3 DNA: TGCGCCAGCAGCCGGGCGGGCGGCAGCTCCTACAATGAGCAGTTCTTC.

The chain is built from TRBV19 and TRBJ1-2; D may be TRBD1 (6 bases). V was pared by 7 bases and J by 6 bases, with 9 bases between. This CDR3 has 11 residues. The V gene's germline CDR1 is LNHDA and CDR2 SQIVND (reference sequence). CDR3 amino acids: CASNHRDGYTF. CDR3 nucleotide sequence: TGTGCCAGTAATCACAGGGATGGCTACACCTTC.

The gene calls are TRBV6-1 and TRBJ1-5; 7 bases agree with TRBD1. In germline, CDR1 is MNHNS, CDR2 SASEGT. This CDR3 spans 16 amino acids. V shed 4 bases, J shed 2 bases, and the junction held 8 bases outside the gene matches. The chain's CDR3 is CASSGVGTGGNQPQHF. The CDR3 coding sequence is TGTGCCAGCAGTGGGGTGGGAACAGGGGGCAATCAGCCCCAGCATTTT.

V is TRBV6-4 and J is TRBJ1-1, with 8 nucleotides matching TRBD1. The V gene's germline CDR1 is MRHNA and CDR2 SNTAGT. The V segment lost 9 bases and the J segment 3 bases; nucleotides outside the gene matches: 3. The CDR3 consists of 12 residues. The CDR3 DNA reads as TGTGCCAGGACAGGGGAGGACACTGAAGCTTTCTTT. Translating it yields CARTGEDTEAFF.

The gene calls are TRBV7-9 and TRBJ2-1; D is undetermined. V shed 2 bases and J shed 6 bases, with 20 bases lying between them. The CDR3 sequence is 17 residues long. Germline V gene sequence: CDR1 SEHNR, CDR2 FQNEAQ (reference sequence). The CDR3 is CASSLLREAKLGNEQFF. CDR3 in DNA: TGTGCCAGCAGCTTATTAAGAGAGGCTAAGCTTGGCAATGAGCAGTTCTTC.

The V gene is TRBV27, the J gene TRBJ1-2, with TRBD1 as a possible D gene (6 bases). Between the trimmed V and J ends, which lost 3 bases and 1 base, there was a span of 15 bases. The V gene's germline CDR1 is MNHEY and CDR2 SMNVEV (reference sequence). This CDR3 comprises 16 residues. CDR3 DNA: TGTGCCAGCAGTTTTTACAGGGAAATGGGTAACTATGGCTACACCTTC. Encoded protein: CASSFYREMGNYGYTF.

The gene calls are TRBV5-1 and TRBJ2-1; a possible D gene is TRBD1 (6 bases). This CDR3 has 15 amino acids. Germline values: CDR1 SGHRS, CDR2 YFSETQ. V shed 5 bases and J shed 7 bases, with 19 bases lying between them. The DNA for the CDR3 is TGCGCCAGCAGGACGGGACAACCGGACGGGAATGAGCAGTTCTTC. Its protein product is CASRTGQPDGNEQFF.

The chain couples TRBV27 to TRBJ2-2; the match to TRBD2 covers 10 bases. Germline assignment: CDR1 MNHEY and CDR2 SMNVEV (reference sequence). V shed 1 base and J 0 bases; nucleotides not matched to a gene: 5. The CDR3 sequence is 18 residues long. In nucleotides, the CDR3 is TGTGCCAGCAGTTTATTTGCCCTAGCGGGAGCGAACACCGGGGAGCTGTTTTTT. It yields the protein CASSLFALAGANTGELFF.

In the case of this clone: It is unclear where the CDR3 begins or ends on the DNA, so no DNA is shown, and the CDR3 is as TCRdb lists it. V usage is TRBV21-1 and J usage is TRBJ1-3. TRBV21-1 has pseudogene status. Both ends counted, the CDR3 spans 15 residues. The CDR3 is CANFGCGSSGNTIYF.

The gene calls are TRBV5-1 and TRBJ2-5; D is ambiguous. Trimming removed 0 bases from V and 3 bases from J, with 3 bases in between. The germline gives CDR1 SGHRS, CDR2 YFSETQ. The CDR3 sequence is 12 residues long. The CDR3 DNA follows: TGCGCCAGCAGCTTGGCCGAAGAGACCCAGTACTTC. Its translation: CASSLAEETQYF.

The chain recombines TRBV3-1 (or the pseudogene TRBV3-2) with TRBJ1-2, with D possibly being TRBD1 (5 bases). The germline gives CDR1 LGHDT, CDR2 YNNKEL (reference sequence). V lost 5 bases to trimming and J lost 1 base, with 11 bases between them. The CDR3 is made up of 14 amino acids. CDR3 loop: CASSYGRGNYGYTF. The CDR3 nucleotides read TGTGCCAGCAGCTATGGGAGGGGTAACTATGGCTACACCTTC.

The rearrangement uses TRBV7-9 and TRBJ2-1; 16 nucleotides line up with TRBD2. CDR1 is SEHNR and CDR2 is FQNEAQ in the germline V gene (reference sequence). The V segment lost 5 bases and the J segment 4 bases; nucleotides outside the gene matches: 11. The CDR3 runs to 19 residues. The CDR3 sequence: CASSPVPGLAGGSYNEQFF. CDR3 in DNA: TGTGCCAGCAGCCCCGTCCCGGGACTAGCGGGGGGGAGTTACAATGAGCAGTTCTTC. Full variable domain (missing parts from reference TRBV7-9 and TRBJ2-1): DTGVSQNPRHKITKRGQNVTFRCDPISEHNRLYWYRQTLGQGPEFLTYFQNEAQLEKSRLLSDRFSAERPKGSFSTLEIQRTEQGDSAMYLCASSPVPGLAGGSYNEQFFGPGTRLTVL.

The rearrangement joins TRBV3-1 (or the pseudogene TRBV3-2) to TRBJ2-3; D is perhaps TRBD1 (5 bases). Germline assignment: CDR1 LGHDT and CDR2 YNNKEL (reference sequence). CDR3 length: 15 amino acids. Trimming shortened V by 0 bases and J by 6 bases, and 13 bases separated the two germline ends. The CDR3 nucleotides read TGTGCCAGCAGCCAAGATGGGGCCCAGGTGGATACGCAGTATTTT. Its protein product is CASSQDGAQVDTQYF.

The chain has TRBV28 and TRBJ1-4, with D possibly TRBD1 on 6 matching bases. The ends were cut back, 7 bases at V and 8 bases at J, with 20 bases in the middle. CDR1 and CDR2 (germline): MDHEN, SYDVKM. The CDR3 loop spans 15 amino acids. The CDR3 sequence: CASTHLGGAIEKLFF. DNA for the CDR3: TGTGCCAGCACCCATTTGGGGGGGGCGATAGAAAAACTGTTTTTT.

J is TRBJ1-1 and V is TRBV24-1; 7 bases match TRBD1. V trimming: 10 bases; J trimming: 3 bases; junction bases outside the gene matches: 7. Germline CDR1 KGHDR, CDR2 SFDVKD. The CDR3 totals 13 residues. Written as DNA, the CDR3 is TGTGCCACGAAGGGGGCATATGACACTGAAGCTTTCTTT. Translating gives CATKGAYDTEAFF.